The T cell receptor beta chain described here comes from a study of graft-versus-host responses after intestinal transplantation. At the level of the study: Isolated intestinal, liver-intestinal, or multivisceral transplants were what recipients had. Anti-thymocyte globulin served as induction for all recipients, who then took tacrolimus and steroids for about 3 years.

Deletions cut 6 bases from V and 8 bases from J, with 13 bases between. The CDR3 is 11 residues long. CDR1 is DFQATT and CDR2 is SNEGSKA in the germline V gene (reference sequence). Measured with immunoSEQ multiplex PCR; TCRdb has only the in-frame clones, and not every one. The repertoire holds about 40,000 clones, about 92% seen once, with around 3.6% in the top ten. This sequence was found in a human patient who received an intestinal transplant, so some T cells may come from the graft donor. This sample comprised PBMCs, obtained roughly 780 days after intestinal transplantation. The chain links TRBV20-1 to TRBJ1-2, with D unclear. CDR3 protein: CSAPSGGGYTF. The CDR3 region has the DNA TGCAGTGCCCCTTCGGGTGGGGGCTACACCTTC.